This T cell receptor beta chain appears in the sequencing data of a study of long-term antiretroviral therapy in people with HIV. Study background: The study's earliest collections predate the 2015 immediate-ART recommendation by about a decade. General study points: Clonotypes expanded prior to ART showed repertoire dominance at all sampled time points. Comparison with controls showed narrower CDR3 length ranges in HIV repertoires.

Sequencing relied on immunoSEQ assay v3.0, run at survey level. Profiled with immunoSEQ multiplex PCR; TCRdb holds only in-frame clones, not every one. The sample records 20,000 to 30,000 clones, around four fifths being singletons. In regard to this clone: Its matching antigen is unknown.

V was cut by 2 bases and J by 3 bases, with 7 bases left in between. The CDR3 is 13 residues long. CDR1 and CDR2 (germline): SGHNT, YENEEA. Sequencing was performed on unsorted PBMCs, taken 3 years after starting antiretroviral therapy. The receptor's source is a man aged 18 to 30 with HIV. This chain joins TRBV11-3 and TRBJ1-1; D may be TRBD1 (5 bases). CDR3 loop: CASSLWGDTEAFF. In DNA, the CDR3 is TGTGCCAGCAGCTTATGGGGGGACACTGAAGCTTTCTTT.